This T cell receptor beta chain was identified during a study of metastatic and nonmetastatic thyroid tumors. About the study: Blood and tumor or nodule tissue repertoires from malignant and benign thyroid patients were compared. General study points: In both blood and tumor samples, TCR beta diversity was reported significantly higher for malignant than benign nodules.

The V gene's germline CDR1 is KGHSH and CDR2 LQKENI. This CDR3 has 12 amino acids. V dropped 6 bases and J dropped 11; count of bases not matched to a gene: 6. All patients were untreated before thyroid surgery. MiXCR was used by TCRdb to re-call the PCR reads. This table holds about 39,000 clones, 15% to 20% found once. This clone was recorded a few times. Antigen: not known. Since a much larger clone is just one base distant, this may be a read error. The same CDR3 also results from other DNA sequences found in this sample. The chain has TRBV18 and TRBJ1-4; TRBD1 aligns across 7 bases. This receptor was identified in a female donor with papillary thyroid cancer or a benign thyroid nodule (not recorded which). Some clones in this sample may be carry-over from other donors' samples. Sequencing was carried out using blood. In DNA form, the CDR3 reads TGTGCCAGCTCGACAGGGAGTGAGAAACTGTTTTTT. Protein: CASSTGSEKLFF. Using reference TRBV18 and TRBJ1-4 for the parts outside the CDR3, the full variable domain is NAGVMQNPRHLVRRRGQEARLRCSPMKGHSHVYWYRQLPEEGLKFMVYLQKENIIDESGMPKERFSAEFPKEGPSILRIQQVVRGDSAAYFCASSTGSEKLFFGSGTQLSVL.